One TCR beta chain is described in this entry. In the study's own analysis: Scientists estimated how many nucleated cells there were by amplifying reference gene primers. Generated by immunoSEQ multiplex PCR, the TCRdb table keeps only in-frame clones and is missing some. D and trimming were read from the DNA, whereas the V and J calls and clone size are those reported in that table. The table shows some 89,000 clones, with approximately 90% occurring only once. The data are from a study of blood T cell repertoires in COVID-19. Study at large: Spain, Italy and the United States supplied samples that represented acute and convalescent COVID-19. Sources were T cells, B-cell-depleted T cells, or PBMCs; the material itself was cDNA or gDNA.

Looked up from germline, CDR1 is MDHEN and CDR2 is SYDVKM. The trim removed 5 bases at V and 1 base at J, leaving 8 bases unmatched. The CDR3 totals 15 residues. Sequenced sample: peripheral blood. This receptor was obtained from a human donor in a cohort sampled during active COVID-19. The V call is TRBV28, the J call TRBJ2-7, with 7 bases lining up with TRBD2. The CDR3 nucleotides read TGTGCCAGCAGTCCGTCGAGCGGGAATTCCTACGAGCAGTACTTC. The encoded protein is CASSPSSGNSYEQYF.